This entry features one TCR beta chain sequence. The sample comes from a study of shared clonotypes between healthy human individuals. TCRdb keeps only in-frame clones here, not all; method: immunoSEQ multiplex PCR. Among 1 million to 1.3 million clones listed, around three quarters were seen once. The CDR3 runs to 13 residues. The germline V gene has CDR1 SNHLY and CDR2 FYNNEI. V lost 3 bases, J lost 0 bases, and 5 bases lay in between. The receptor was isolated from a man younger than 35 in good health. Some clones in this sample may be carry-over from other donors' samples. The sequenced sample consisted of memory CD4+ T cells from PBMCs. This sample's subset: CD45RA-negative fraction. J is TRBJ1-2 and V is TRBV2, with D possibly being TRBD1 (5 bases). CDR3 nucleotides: TGTGCCAGCAGTGAGGGACCTAACTATGGCTACACCTTC. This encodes CASSEGPNYGYTF.